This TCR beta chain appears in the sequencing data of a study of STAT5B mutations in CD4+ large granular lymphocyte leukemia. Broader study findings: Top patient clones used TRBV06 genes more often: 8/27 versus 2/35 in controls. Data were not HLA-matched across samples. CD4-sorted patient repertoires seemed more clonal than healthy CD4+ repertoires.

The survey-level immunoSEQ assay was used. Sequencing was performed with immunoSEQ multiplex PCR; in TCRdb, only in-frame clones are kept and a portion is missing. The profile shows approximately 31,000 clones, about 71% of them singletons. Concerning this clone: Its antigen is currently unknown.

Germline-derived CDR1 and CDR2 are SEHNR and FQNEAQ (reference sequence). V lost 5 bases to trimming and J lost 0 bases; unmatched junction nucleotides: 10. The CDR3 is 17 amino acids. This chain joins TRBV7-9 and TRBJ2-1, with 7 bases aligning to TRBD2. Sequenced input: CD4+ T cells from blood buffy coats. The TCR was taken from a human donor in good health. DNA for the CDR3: TGTGCCAGCAGCCCCCCCCCTAGCGGAAGCTCCTACAATGAGCAGTTCTTC. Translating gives CASSPPPSGSSYNEQFF.